Below, 9 T cell receptor beta chains from the same sample are listed, as sequenced in a study of T cell responses to AZD1222 COVID-19 vaccine. The data were produced by immunoSEQ multiplex PCR, yet TCRdb's version contains in-frame clones alone and is incomplete. Of roughly 93,000 clones detected, around 89% appear once; the ten largest clones hold roughly 1.5%. This material consisted of peripheral blood, taken on day 0 of AZD1222 vaccination. The receptors shown here come from an adult in good health.

The chain carries TRBV3-1 (or the pseudogene TRBV3-2) and TRBJ2-7, with D perhaps matching TRBD2 (5 bases). V was clipped by 1 base and J by 6 bases, with 13 bases between them. The CDR3 is 14 amino acids. Per germline, CDR1 LGHDT and CDR2 YNNKEL (reference sequence). The CDR3 sequence: CASSQAGYLFEQYF. The CDR3 DNA follows: TGTGCCAGCAGCCAAGCGGGGTACCTCTTCGAGCAGTACTTC.

The rearrangement uses TRBV5-1 and TRBJ1-1; 7 nucleotides agree with TRBD1. CDR1 and CDR2 from the germline V gene are SGHRS and YFSETQ. V trimming: 4 bases; J trimming: 0 bases; junction bases outside the gene matches: 3. This CDR3 has 14 residues. Here the CDR3 reads CASSAGQLNTEAFF. The CDR3 DNA sequence: TGCGCCAGCAGCGCGGGACAGCTGAACACTGAAGCTTTCTTT.

V usage is TRBV5-6 and J usage is TRBJ2-5, with D hard to call. V was trimmed by 1 base and J by 2 bases, leaving 6 bases between them. Germline V gene lookup returns CDR1 SGHDT and CDR2 YYEEEE. The CDR3 contains 13 residues. CDR3 sequence: CASSLLSQETQYF. For the CDR3, the DNA is TGTGCCAGCAGCTTGTTATCGCAAGAGACCCAGTACTTC.

Of note for this clone: The same CDR3 is also encoded by other DNA sequences in this sample. The chain uses TRBV6-1 and TRBJ2-7; D uncertain. This CDR3 region has 13 residues. Germline V gives CDR1 MNHNS, CDR2 SASEGT. Trimming pared 3 bases from V and 0 bases from J, leaving 6 bases between. CDR3 sequence (DNA): TGTGCCAGCAGTGATCGAAACTCCTACGAGCAGTACTTC. This translates into CASSDRNSYEQYF.

V gene TRBV3-1 (or the pseudogene TRBV3-2) combines with J gene TRBJ1-2; the D is unclear. CDR1 and CDR2 (germline): LGHDT, YNNKEL (reference sequence). The V and J ends lost 4 bases and 5 bases respectively, with 11 bases between them. The CDR3 length is 13 residues. CDR3 coding DNA: TGTGCCAGCAGCCCCGACACGAGGTATGGCTACACCTTC. Translated: CASSPDTRYGYTF.

By share of the sample, this clone is medium-sized (0.01 to 0.1%). The chain couples TRBV5-1 to TRBJ1-5; possible D gene TRBD1, 5 bases. Trimming took off 0 bases at V and 4 bases at J, with 8 bases between the two ends. CDR1 and CDR2 (germline): SGHRS, YFSETQ. CDR3 size: 14 residues. CDR3 loop: CASSLGDQNQPQHF. Written as DNA, the CDR3 is TGCGCCAGCAGCTTGGGGGACCAAAATCAGCCCCAGCATTTT.

V usage is TRBV3-1 (or the pseudogene TRBV3-2) and J usage is TRBJ2-7; D remains unclear. This CDR3 contains 13 residues. V lost 0 bases and J lost 6, with 9 bases in between. The V gene's germline CDR1 is LGHDT and CDR2 YNNKEL (reference sequence). The CDR3 protein is CASSQEQSSEQYF. The CDR3 nucleotides read TGTGCCAGCAGCCAAGAACAAAGTTCCGAGCAGTACTTC.

This clone was observed once. The chain couples TRBV6-6 to TRBJ1-2, with D perhaps matching TRBD1 (5 bases). The CDR3 has 12 amino acids. V was pared by 8 bases and J by 5 bases, with 12 bases between. Germline CDR1 is MNHNY and CDR2 is SVGAGI (reference sequence). CDR3 sequence (DNA): TGTGCCAGCGAGACAGCTCCTTATGGCTACACCTTC. This gives the protein CASETAPYGYTF.

V usage is TRBV7-3 and J usage is TRBJ2-2; 8 nucleotides agree with TRBD2. The V gene end was trimmed by 2 bases and the J gene end by 6 bases; junction bases not matched to a gene: 8. CDR1 SGHTA and CDR2 FQGTGA come from the germline V gene. CDR3 length equals 16 residues. The CDR3 nucleotides are TGTGCCAGCAGCTTAGTGAGCGGGAGCGGGGCCGGGGAGCTGTTTTTT. Translated, it gives CASSLVSGSGAGELFF.